Listed here are 22 T cell receptor beta chains from one sample, sequenced in a study of beta chain features in type 1 diabetes. Study-wide findings and caveats: In every one of the four CD4+ subsets, TCRB CDR3s were moderately but significantly shorter in Type 1 diabetes patients.

Their antigens remain unidentified. Sequencing targeted expressed TCRB transcripts, as all isolated RNA had been reverse transcribed. Using immunoSEQ multiplex PCR, the repertoire was profiled, and TCRdb retains in-frame clones only, with some absent. The table has under 200,000 clones, about 8.1% seen once; the top ten hold about 0.5%. The source material was central memory CD4+ T cells from blood. These TCRs come from a young woman with type 1 diabetes.

This clone has just a few counts. V and J are TRBV5-6 and TRBJ2-7; TRBD1 is a possible D gene (5 bases). CDR3 length equals 16 residues. V was shortened by 3 bases and J by 1 base, with 17 bases between the two germline ends. Germline CDR1 is SGHDT and CDR2 is YYEEEE. This CDR3 is CASSSTPDRRSYEQYF. DNA for the CDR3: TGTGCCAGCAGCTCGACTCCCGACAGAAGATCCTACGAGCAGTACTTC.

This clone has just a few counts. Distinct nucleotide sequences in the sample also encode this CDR3. CDR3 region: CSVGGGSSTDTQYF. CDR3 coding DNA: TGCAGCGTAGGCGGGGGGTCTAGCACAGATACGCAGTATTTT. V usage is TRBV29-1 and J usage is TRBJ2-3; 8 nucleotides line up with TRBD2. The CDR3 runs to 14 residues. V shed 6 bases and J 0 bases; nucleotides not matched to a gene: 5. CDR1 and CDR2 (germline): SQVTM, ANQGSEA.

The rearrangement joins TRBV7-2 to TRBJ2-3; D gene unclear. CDR1 is SGHTA and CDR2 is FQGNSA in the germline V gene. Trimming left V 2 bases short and J 4 bases short, with 7 bases between. The CDR3 spans 13 residues. CDR3 in amino acids: CASSLTYADTQYF. For the CDR3, the DNA is TGTGCCAGCAGCTTAACATACGCAGATACGCAGTATTTT.

J is TRBJ2-3 and V is TRBV7-2; D ambiguous. The germline V and J ends were trimmed by 0 bases and 6 bases, with 7 bases remaining between them. Germline CDR1 SGHTA, CDR2 FQGNSA. The CDR3 totals 13 residues. CDR3 DNA sequence: TGTGCCAGCAGCTTAGCGGAGCCGGATACGCAGTATTTT. Translating it yields CASSLAEPDTQYF. Full variable domain (rest looked up from reference TRBV7-2 and TRBJ2-3): GAGVSQSPSNKVTEKGKDVELRCDPISGHTALYWYRQSLGQGLEFLIYFQGNSAPDKSGLPSDRFSAERTGGSVSTLTIQRTQQEDSAVYLCASSLAEPDTQYFGPGTRLTVL.

This chain connects TRBV5-4 to TRBJ2-3; 7 bases agree with TRBD2. From germline, CDR1 is SGHNT and CDR2 YYREEE (reference sequence). J gave up 3 bases and V 4 bases, and 11 bases lay outside the gene matches. This CDR3 has 16 amino acids. The CDR3 sequence is CASSRELAGQTDTQYF. In nucleotides, the CDR3 is TGTGCCAGCAGCCGAGAGTTAGCGGGTCAGACAGATACGCAGTATTTT.

The J gene is TRBJ1-3, the V gene TRBV15; 8 bases fit TRBD1. V lost 3 bases, J lost 3 bases, and 4 bases stayed unmatched. This CDR3 region has 15 residues. Germline V gene sequence: CDR1 LNHNV, CDR2 YYDKDF (reference sequence). The CDR3 spells CATSSPGTGGNTIYF. CDR3 bases: TGTGCCACCAGCAGTCCTGGGACAGGTGGAAACACCATATATTTT.

This clone was found a few times. The genes are TRBV11-3 and TRBJ2-7; 7 nucleotides line up with TRBD2. This CDR3 is 15 amino acids long. The trim removed 1 base at V and 2 bases at J, leaving 5 bases unmatched. CDR1 SGHNT and CDR2 YENEEA come from the germline V gene. The CDR3 here is CASSLAGAGTYEQYF. The CDR3 DNA follows: TGTGCCAGCAGCTTAGCGGGAGCGGGAACCTACGAGCAGTACTTC. Filled out from reference TRBV11-3 and TRBJ2-7, the complete variable domain reads EAGVVQSPRYKIIEKKQPVAFWCNPISGHNTLYWYLQNLGQGPELLIRYENEEAVDDSQLPKDRFSAERLKGVDSTLKIQPAELGDSAVYLCASSLAGAGTYEQYFGPGTRLTVT.

Only a few counts were recorded for this clone. V and J are TRBV28 and TRBJ1-3; 7 positions match TRBD1. The trim removed 5 bases at V and 0 bases at J, leaving 7 bases unmatched. From germline, CDR1 is MDHEN and CDR2 SYDVKM. The CDR3 consists of 16 residues. The CDR3 is CASSVPTGPSGNTIYF. The CDR3 DNA sequence: TGTGCCAGCAGTGTACCGACAGGGCCCTCTGGAAACACCATATATTTT.

The chain carries TRBV6-6 and TRBJ2-7; TRBD2 is a possible D gene (5 bases). This CDR3 region has 13 residues. Looked up from germline, CDR1 is MNHNY and CDR2 is SVGAGI (reference sequence). The ends were cut back, 10 bases at V and 0 bases at J, with 13 bases in the middle. The CDR3, as DNA: TGTGCCACCCACGAGGGCGGCTCCTACGAGCAGTACTTC. As protein: CATHEGGSYEQYF.

This clone showed up just a few times. V usage is TRBV2 and J usage is TRBJ1-2, with 12 bases aligning to TRBD1. There are 17 residues in the CDR3. J was trimmed by 0 bases and V by 5 bases; bases with no gene match: 7. Germline CDR1 and CDR2: SNHLY and FYNNEI. As DNA, the CDR3 is TGTGCCAGCAGTCCCCCGGGACAGGGGGCGGCTAACTATGGCTACACCTTC. Protein: CASSPPGQGAANYGYTF.

There are a few counts of this clone. J is TRBJ2-5 and V is TRBV14; D possibly corresponds to TRBD2 (5 bases). This CDR3 is 16 amino acids long. Trimming cost V 1 base and J 7 bases, with 19 bases left between them. Germline-derived CDR1 and CDR2 are SGHDN and FVKESK. The CDR3 DNA reads TGTGCCAGCAGCCAAGTGAATATCGGACCCCGGGGGACCCAGTACTTC. Amino acid sequence: CASSQVNIGPRGTQYF.

The genes are TRBV30 and TRBJ2-5; unclear D gene. V dropped 3 bases and J dropped 3 bases, with 14 bases sitting between them. The CDR3 totals 14 residues. Germline V gene lookup returns CDR1 GTSNPN and CDR2 SVGIG (reference sequence). The DNA for the CDR3 is TGTGCCTGGAGGCCGCGTGGGCGTGAAGAGACCCAGTACTTC. This sequence encodes CAWRPRGREETQYF.

This clone has only a few counts. This chain uses TRBV2 with TRBJ2-3; weak D call: TRBD2 (7 bases). The germline V gene has CDR1 SNHLY and CDR2 FYNNEI. Trimming shortened V by 5 bases and J by 6 bases, and 12 bases separated the two germline ends. This CDR3 contains 13 residues. The CDR3 nucleotides read TGTGCCAGCAGTAGGGGGGGCCTCGATACGCAGTATTTT. Protein: CASSRGGLDTQYF.

The rearrangement uses TRBV5-6 and TRBJ2-1; the D is unclear. Germline-derived CDR1 and CDR2 are SGHDT and YYEEEE. Deletions cut 1 base from V and 9 bases from J, with 8 bases between. The CDR3 loop spans 12 amino acids. CDR3 coding DNA: TGTGCCAGCAGCTTGAATGAAGCTGAGCAGTTCTTC. This encodes CASSLNEAEQFF. The full variable domain, with the rest looked up from reference TRBV5-6 and TRBJ2-1, is DAGVTQSPTHLIKTRGQQVTLRCSPKSGHDTVSWYQQALGQGPQFIFQYYEEEERQRGNFPDRFSGHQFPNYSSELNVNALLLGDSALYLCASSLNEAEQFFGPGTRLTVL.

This clone was detected only a few times. V gene TRBV18 combines with J gene TRBJ1-6; D is uncertain. The CDR3 has 15 residues. Germline lookup yields CDR1 KGHSH and CDR2 LQKENI. Trimming left V 2 bases short and J 3 bases short, with 8 bases between. CDR3 sequence (DNA): TGTGCCAGCTCACCAGAGGATTACTATAATTCACCCCTCCACTTT. Encoded protein: CASSPEDYYNSPLHF.

J is TRBJ2-7 and V is TRBV11-3; tentative D call: TRBD2 (6 bases). Germline CDR1 reads SGHNT; CDR2 reads YENEEA. This CDR3 has 15 residues. Trimming removed 5 bases at V and 0 bases at J, with 14 bases between. DNA for the CDR3: TGTGCCAGCAGCCCCCAGCTAGCGCTCTCCTACGAGCAGTACTTC. Encoded protein: CASSPQLALSYEQYF. The full variable domain, in which reference TRBV11-3 and TRBJ2-7 provide the parts outside the CDR3, is EAGVVQSPRYKIIEKKQPVAFWCNPISGHNTLYWYLQNLGQGPELLIRYENEEAVDDSQLPKDRFSAERLKGVDSTLKIQPAELGDSAVYLCASSPQLALSYEQYFGPGTRLTVT.

CDR3 DNA: TGTGCCAGCAGTGACTCTCGGTGGGGGCGCCAGTTCTTC. Translation gives CASSDSRWGRQFF. The chain is built from TRBV6-4 and TRBJ2-1, with D maybe TRBD1 (6 bases). The CDR3 extends over 13 amino acids. Germline CDR1 is MRHNA and CDR2 is SNTAGT. Trimming removed 0 bases at V and 13 bases at J, with 13 bases between.

The genes are TRBV11-3 and TRBJ2-2; 8 bases line up with TRBD1. Germline CDR1 reads SGHNT; CDR2 reads YENEEA. Unmatched junction bases numbered 6, after V lost 3 bases and J lost 6 bases. This CDR3 contains 15 residues. CDR3: CASSFPRGRPGELFF. DNA for the CDR3: TGTGCCAGCAGCTTCCCCAGGGGGCGGCCCGGGGAGCTGTTTTTT.

This clone was seen a few times. CDR3 in DNA: TGTGCCAGCAGTCCAGCGGGAGGGCTGGCAGAGACCCAGTACTTC. This translates into CASSPAGGLAETQYF. The chain combines TRBV7-3 with TRBJ2-5; 10 bases are a match to TRBD2. The CDR3 extends over 15 amino acids. Per the germline V gene, CDR1 is SGHTA and CDR2 is FQGTGA. The ends lost 6 bases at V and 4 bases at J; junction bases unmatched: 8.

The chain has TRBV7-2 and TRBJ1-1; possibly TRBD1 for D (5 bases). The CDR3 totals 13 residues. V was shortened by 7 bases and J by 3 bases, with 12 bases between the two germline ends. Germline CDR1 and CDR2: SGHTA and FQGNSA. CDR3: CASTLDSYTEAFF. CDR3 coding DNA: TGTGCCAGCACCCTCGACAGCTACACTGAAGCTTTCTTT. The whole variable domain, remainder taken from reference TRBV7-2 and TRBJ1-1, is GAGVSQSPSNKVTEKGKDVELRCDPISGHTALYWYRQSLGQGLEFLIYFQGNSAPDKSGLPSDRFSAERTGGSVSTLTIQRTQQEDSAVYLCASTLDSYTEAFFGQGTRLTVV.

Only a few counts were recorded for this clone. The V gene is TRBV28, the J gene TRBJ1-4; tentatively, D is TRBD1 (6 bases). This CDR3 is built from 16 residues. Looked up from germline, CDR1 is MDHEN and CDR2 is SYDVKM. The ends were cut back, 5 bases at V and 7 bases at J, with 20 bases in the middle. CDR3 protein: CASSTRYRDPSEKLFF. For the CDR3, the DNA is TGTGCCAGCAGTACCCGATACAGGGATCCCTCTGAAAAACTGTTTTTT.

In this sample, this clone turned up a few times. The rearrangement uses TRBV7-2 and TRBJ2-6; 8 bases line up with TRBD1. The CDR3 runs 15 residues. V lost 5 bases to trimming and J lost 1 base; unmatched junction nucleotides: 1. In germline, CDR1 is SGHTA, CDR2 FQGNSA. In DNA form, the CDR3 reads TGTGCCAGCAGCACAGGGGGTTCTGGGGCCAACGTCCTGACTTTC. Protein: CASSTGGSGANVLTF.